The present T cell receptor (beta chain) was sequenced within a study of CD8 T cells in ankylosing spondylitis. Libraries for TCR beta were made by quantitative 5'-RACE with molecular barcodes. MiXCR was run by TCRdb on the 5' RACE reads, yielding one entry per CDR3 protein. The sample lists around 140,000 distinct CDR3 sequences; about an eighth were seen once. This clonotype was seen repeatedly, ten times or more. The antigen is unknown. At one boundary the junction diverges from the germline segment, which might be a read error. Study-level findings and limits: As for the disease-linked clones, they showed a CD8+ phenotype and occurred at relatively low frequencies in peripheral blood. Seven to nine highly homologous variants formed a TCR beta motif that appeared characteristic of ankylosing spondylitis blood.

Sequencing was performed on blood, either unsorted or a sorted T cell fraction (not recorded which). The source is a female donor with ankylosing spondylitis or in good health (not recorded which).

CDR3 coding DNA: TGTGCCAGCACTGAACAGCGATACCTTAAGAATGAGCAGTTCTTC. It encodes CASTEQRYLKNEQFF. The genes are TRBV2 and TRBJ2-1; unclear D gene. The CDR3 runs to 15 residues. The germline gives CDR1 SNHLY, CDR2 FYNNEI.